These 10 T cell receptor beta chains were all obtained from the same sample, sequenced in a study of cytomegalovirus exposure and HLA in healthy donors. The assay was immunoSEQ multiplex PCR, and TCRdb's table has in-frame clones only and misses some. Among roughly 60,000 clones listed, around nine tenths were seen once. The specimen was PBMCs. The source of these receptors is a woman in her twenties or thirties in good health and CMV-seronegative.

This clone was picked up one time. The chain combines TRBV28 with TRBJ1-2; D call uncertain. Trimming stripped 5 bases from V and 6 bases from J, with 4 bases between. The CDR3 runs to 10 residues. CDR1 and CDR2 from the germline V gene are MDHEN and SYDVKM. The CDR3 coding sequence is TGTGCCAGCAGTCGAGATGGCTACACCTTC. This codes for CASSRDGYTF.

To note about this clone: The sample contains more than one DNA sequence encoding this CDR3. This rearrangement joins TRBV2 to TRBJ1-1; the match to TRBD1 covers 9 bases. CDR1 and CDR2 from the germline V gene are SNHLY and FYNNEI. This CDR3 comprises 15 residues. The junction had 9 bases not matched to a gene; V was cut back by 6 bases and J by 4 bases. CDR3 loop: CASSREQGAPTEAFF. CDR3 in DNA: TGTGCCAGCAGCCGAGAACAGGGGGCCCCCACTGAAGCTTTCTTT.

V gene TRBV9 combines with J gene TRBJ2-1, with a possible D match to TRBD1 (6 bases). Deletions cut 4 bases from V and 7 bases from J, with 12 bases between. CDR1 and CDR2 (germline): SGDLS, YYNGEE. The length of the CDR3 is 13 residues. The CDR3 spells CASSLWGRNEQFF. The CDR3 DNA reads TGTGCCAGCAGCCTCTGGGGGCGGAATGAGCAGTTCTTC. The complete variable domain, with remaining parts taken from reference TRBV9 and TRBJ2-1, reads DSGVTQTPKHLITATGQRVTLRCSPRSGDLSVYWYQQSLDQGLQFLIQYYNGEERAKGNILERFSAQQFPDLHSELNLSSLELGDSALYFCASSLWGRNEQFFGPGTRLTVL.

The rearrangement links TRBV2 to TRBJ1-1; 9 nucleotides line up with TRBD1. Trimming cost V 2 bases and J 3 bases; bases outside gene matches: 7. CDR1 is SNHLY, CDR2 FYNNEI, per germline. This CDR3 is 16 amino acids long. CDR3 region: CASSEPTGGLDTEAFF. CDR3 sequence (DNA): TGTGCCAGCAGTGAACCTACAGGGGGCCTGGACACTGAAGCTTTCTTT.

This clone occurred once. DNA for the CDR3: TGTGCCAGCAGCTTAGGGGCCAGGGGCTCTGGAAACACCATATATTTT. It codes for CASSLGARGSGNTIYF. V usage is TRBV11-2 and J usage is TRBJ1-3; possible D gene TRBD1, 6 bases. This CDR3 contains 16 residues. CDR1 is SGHAT and CDR2 is FQNNGV in the germline V gene. Trimming cost V 1 base and J 0 bases, with 10 bases left between them.

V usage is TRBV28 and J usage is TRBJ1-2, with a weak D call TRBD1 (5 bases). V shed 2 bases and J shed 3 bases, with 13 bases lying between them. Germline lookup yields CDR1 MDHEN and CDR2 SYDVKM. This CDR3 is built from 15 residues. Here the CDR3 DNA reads TGTGCCAGCAGTTTACGGGGGGACTCTTACTATGGCTACACCTTC. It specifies CASSLRGDSYYGYTF.

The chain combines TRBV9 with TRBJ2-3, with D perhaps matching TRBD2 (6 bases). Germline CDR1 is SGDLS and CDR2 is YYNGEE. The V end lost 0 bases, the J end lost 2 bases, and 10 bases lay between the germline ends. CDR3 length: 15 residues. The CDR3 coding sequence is TGTGCCAGCAGCGTAGCGGGACTCGACACAGATACGCAGTATTTT. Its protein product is CASSVAGLDTDTQYF.

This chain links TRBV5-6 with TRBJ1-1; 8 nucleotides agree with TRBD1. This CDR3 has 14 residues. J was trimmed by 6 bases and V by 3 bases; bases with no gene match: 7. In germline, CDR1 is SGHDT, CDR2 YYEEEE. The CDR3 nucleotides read TGTGCCAGCAGCTCCACAGGGGGTGAGGCTGAAGCTTTCTTT. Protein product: CASSSTGGEAEAFF.

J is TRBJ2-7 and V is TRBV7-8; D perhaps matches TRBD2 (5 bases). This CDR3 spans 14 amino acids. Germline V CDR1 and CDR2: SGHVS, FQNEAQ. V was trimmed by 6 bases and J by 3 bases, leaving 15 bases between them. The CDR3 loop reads CASRESSANYEQYF. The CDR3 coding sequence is TGTGCCAGCAGGGAGAGTAGCGCCAACTACGAGCAGTACTTC.

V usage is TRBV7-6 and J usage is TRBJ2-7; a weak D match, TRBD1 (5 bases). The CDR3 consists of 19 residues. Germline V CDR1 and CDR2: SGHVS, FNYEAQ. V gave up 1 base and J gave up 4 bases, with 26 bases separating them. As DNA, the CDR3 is TGTGCCAGCAGCTTAGGGGAAAGGGGCCCGAAAAAGAGGTATTACGAGCAGTACTTC. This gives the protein CASSLGERGPKKRYYEQYF.